These 9 T cell receptor beta chains were all obtained from the same sample, sequenced in a study of T cell changes during pregnancy in multiple sclerosis (dated by TCRdb to between 2018 and 2021). The library was prepared using the immunoSEQ multiplex PCR assay. TCRdb obtained this table from immuneACCESS and retained in-frame rearrangements with V and J assigned. These tables miss some clones; where compared with another copy, unresolved V genes account for less than half of the shortfall, and the remainder is unexplained. The sample includes approximately 30,000 clones, with 75% to 90% observed a single time. Clones ranked in the top ten supply around 0.8% of the sample. The sequencing used CD4+ T cells from peripheral blood mononuclear cells, collected in the second trimester of pregnancy. The receptors originated from a female donor with multiple sclerosis, enrolled in a pregnancy study.

In nucleotides, the CDR3 is TGCGCCAGCAGCCAACGGGCGCGGGGGGGCCAAGAGACCCAGTACTTC. Protein sequence: CASSQRARGGQETQYF. This chain links TRBV4-3 with TRBJ2-5, with TRBD2 identical over 9 bases. Germline V gives CDR1 LGHNA, CDR2 YSLEER. This CDR3 has 16 amino acids. V lost 2 bases and J lost 1; bases outside the gene matches: 5.

The chain has TRBV30 and TRBJ1-4; possibly TRBD1 for D (5 bases). With 8 bases removed from V and 8 bases from J, the gap between germline ends came to 15 bases. CDR1 is GTSNPN, CDR2 SVGIG, per germline (reference sequence). The CDR3 has 12 residues. The CDR3 loop reads CAHRQGREKLFF. The CDR3, as DNA: TGTGCCCACCGGCAGGGAAGGGAAAAACTGTTTTTT.

Points on this clone: Other DNA sequences in the same sample also yield this CDR3. This chain connects TRBV4-1 to TRBJ2-7; 7 bases fit TRBD1. The CDR3 runs to 15 residues. The J segment lost 0 bases and the V segment lost 2 bases, leaving 4 bases of the junction unmatched. Germline V gene lookup returns CDR1 MGHRA and CDR2 YSYEKL. The CDR3 DNA sequence: TGCGCCAGCAGCCAAACGGACAGGACCTCCTACGAGCAGTACTTC. Its protein product is CASSQTDRTSYEQYF.

The V and J genes are TRBV19 and TRBJ1-2; possible D gene TRBD1, 6 bases. The V and J ends lost 6 bases and 6 bases respectively, with 17 bases between them. The CDR3 is 14 amino acids. Germline lookup yields CDR1 LNHDA and CDR2 SQIVND (reference sequence). CDR3 protein: CASSPRGGWHGYTF. The CDR3 bases are TGTGCCAGTAGCCCCCGGGGGGGCTGGCATGGCTACACCTTC.

The J gene is TRBJ2-3, the V gene TRBV5-1, with 7 positions matching TRBD2. This CDR3 is 15 amino acids long. In germline, CDR1 is SGHRS, CDR2 YFSETQ. V lost 4 bases, J lost 1 base, and 6 bases stayed unmatched. Here the CDR3 DNA reads TGCGCCAGCAGCACGGGGGGAGTCGGCACAGATACGCAGTATTTT. Amino acid sequence: CASSTGGVGTDTQYF.

The chain is built from TRBV10-1 and TRBJ2-3, with a possible D match to TRBD2 (5 bases). The CDR3 loop spans 16 amino acids. The germline CDR1 and CDR2 sequences are WNHNN and SYGVQD (reference sequence). With 4 bases removed from V and 2 bases from J, the gap between germline ends came to 16 bases. The CDR3 is CASSGSTRPLTDTQYF. CDR3 coding DNA: TGCGCCAGCAGTGGCTCAACTAGGCCCCTCACAGATACGCAGTATTTT.

This sequence joins TRBV5-1 and TRBJ2-3; TRBD1 matches 8 bases. The CDR3 consists of 18 residues. Trimming at V came to 4 bases and at J to 4 bases, leaving 17 bases not matched to a gene. Germline V gene lookup returns CDR1 SGHRS and CDR2 YFSETQ. CDR3 in amino acids: CASSGRQGRSILADTQYF. The CDR3 nucleotides read TGCGCCAGCAGCGGGAGACAGGGGAGGTCAATCTTAGCAGATACGCAGTATTTT.

The CDR3 sequence is CASSRSPPTDTQYF. DNA for the CDR3: TGCGCCAGCAGCAGGAGCCCCCCGACAGATACGCAGTATTTT. The chain recombines TRBV5-1 with TRBJ2-3; no clear D. Trimming removed 4 bases at V and 3 bases at J, with 12 bases between. The V gene's germline CDR1 is SGHRS and CDR2 YFSETQ. This CDR3 is 14 amino acids long.

This chain connects TRBV7-3 to TRBJ1-1, with D unresolved. Per the germline V gene, CDR1 is SGHTA and CDR2 is FQGTGA. The CDR3 is 14 amino acids. V dropped 3 bases and J dropped 0 bases, with 8 bases sitting between them. The CDR3 region has the DNA TGTGCCAGCAGCTTGTCTAGACTGAACACTGAAGCTTTCTTT. It translates to CASSLSRLNTEAFF. Looking up the rest from reference TRBV7-3 and TRBJ1-1 gives the full variable domain: GAGVSQTPSNKVTEKGKYVELRCDPISGHTALYWYRQSLGQGPEFLIYFQGTGAADDSGLPNDRFFAVRPEGSVSTLKIQRTERGDSAVYLCASSLSRLNTEAFFGQGTRLTVV.